The text below deals with one TCR beta chain. Its matching antigen is unknown. The entry originates in a study of CXCR3-negative and CXCR3-positive naive CD8 T cells. UMI-labeled 5' RACE yielded the TRB cDNA libraries. For each CDR3 protein, TCRdb gives one entry from its re-call of the 5' RACE reads, without DNA. This sample's clone table lists fewer than 10,000 distinct CDR3 sequences. CD45RO-CCR7+CD27+CD95- defined naive CD8+ T cells. Germline CDR1 SQVTM, CDR2 ANQGSEA. CDR3 size: 15 residues. General study points: Similar TRBV-TRBJ usage was seen in naive cells (both CXCR3-negative and CXCR3-positive), but memory cells differed.

This chain joins TRBV29-1 and TRBJ2-1; TCRdb proposes TRBD2, but this gene call is untestable without DNA. The material sequenced was naive CXCR3- CD8+ T cells from blood. The subset: CD45RO-CCR7+CD27+CD95- naive CD8+ T cells lacking CXCR3 (TNR3-). The clonotype comes from a human donor in good health. Some clones in this sample may be carry-over from other donors' samples. The chain's CDR3 is CSALAGGTSVHEQFF.